The rows below give T cell receptor beta chains drawn from one sample of a study of human T cells and chemical hapten exposure. MiXCR was run by TCRdb on the 5' RACE reads, yielding one entry per CDR3 protein. The data hold some 78,000 distinct CDR3 sequences, with approximately 8% observed a single time. The receptors shown here come from a male donor in good health. Each CDR3 is given with its conserved first and last residue.

TRBV20-1	TRBJ2-7	CSASPTGKDYEQYF
TRBV11-2	TRBJ2-1	CASSSLSGYSYNEQFF
TRBV29-1	TRBJ2-2	CSVAQGTLGGELFF
TRBV10-3	TRBJ2-3	CAIRGQANTQYF
TRBV12-3/TRBV12-4	TRBJ2-3	CASRSGTSPTDTQYF
TRBV14	TRBJ2-6	CASSQERFGGLGAGANVLTF
TRBV6-5	TRBJ2-3	CASRSIPTDTQYF
TRBV4-1	TRBJ1-1	CASSHPGQGMNTEAFF
TRBV24-1	TRBJ2-2	CATSENTGELFF
TRBV7-2	TRBJ2-3	CASSPGLAGEGPTDTQYF
TRBV5-1	TRBJ2-6	CASSLGTGLSGANVLTF
TRBV6-5	TRBJ1-4	CASSYSLTGRHEKLFF
TRBV29-1	TRBJ1-1	CGGMNTEAFF
TRBV6-1	TRBJ1-2	CASSEAPGAYYGDTF
TRBV5-4	TRBJ2-2	CASSGTGELFF
TRBV30	TRBJ2-3	CAWSPSATTDTQYF
TRBV5-5	TRBJ2-3	CASSPGATGEGSTDTQYF
TRBV19	TRBJ2-2	CASSLGVSNTGELFF
TRBV14	TRBJ2-7	CASSQEAGGADEQYF
TRBV25-1	TRBJ2-2	CASTEGSSNTGELFF
TRBV20-1	TRBJ2-3	CSAWTSGRTDTQYF
TRBV12-5	TRBJ1-6	CATNQGQENSPLHF
TRBV27	TRBJ2-7	CASSPEWGGRYEQYF
TRBV6-2/TRBV6-3	TRBJ2-5	CASSYSIGGQLRETQYF
TRBV19	TRBJ2-3	CASSREGDSTDTQYF
TRBV7-2	TRBJ2-3	CASSPFMGLAGTDTQYF
TRBV7-2	TRBJ1-1	CASSISGTGNTEAFF
TRBV3-1	TRBJ2-7	CASSHIGQSYEQYF
TRBV6-6	TRBJ1-4	CASSYIHRDQLFF
TRBV7-9	TRBJ1-4	CAATPPGTNEKLFF
TRBV29-1	TRBJ1-1	CSVVSKGGTEAFF